This is a list of T cell receptor beta chains from one sample in a study of cytomegalovirus exposure and HLA in healthy donors. Some clones are missing from TCRdb's copy, which holds only in-frame ones; the method was immunoSEQ multiplex PCR. This table holds hundreds of thousands of clones, 86% found once. The source material was PBMCs. These receptors all come from a woman aged 18-29 years in good health and CMV-seronegative. Each CDR3 is given without its conserved first and last residue.

CDR3	V	J
AWRSSGPTYEQY	TRBV30	TRBJ2-7
ASRSLPGTSGTTGELF	TRBV28	TRBJ2-2
AWDRKNTEAF	TRBV30	TRBJ1-1
ASSDGGGNQPQH	TRBV5-1	TRBJ1-5
ASSQAQGNEQF	TRBV7-3	TRBJ2-1
ASSFGRGQPQH	TRBV7-9	TRBJ1-5
ASSREGYGYT	TRBV28	TRBJ1-2
ASSEERYYGYT	TRBV6-1	TRBJ1-2
ASSELKSSGFTDTQY	TRBV6-1	TRBJ2-3
ASSILGLLYNEQF	TRBV2	TRBJ2-1
ASSKEVWEQPQH	TRBV21-1	TRBJ1-5
ASSEGLRAEDEKLF	TRBV10-2	TRBJ1-4
ASCSGTRSSDTQY	TRBV2	TRBJ2-3
ASSPRLELRQDLNTEAF	TRBV18	TRBJ1-1
ASSQAPTSGAYEQY	TRBV4-2	TRBJ2-7
ASTHSRQGGQPQH	TRBV2	TRBJ1-5
ASSVVAWTSGGNEQF	TRBV9	TRBJ2-1
ASSLAGTPGEAF	TRBV5-1	TRBJ1-1
ASRSGTGYYEQY	TRBV28	TRBJ2-7
ASSLYREGYEQY	TRBV5-1	TRBJ2-7
ASSLSIDREDYGYT	TRBV27	TRBJ1-2
ASSPGNTIY	TRBV9	TRBJ1-3